The 20 T cell receptor beta chains listed next were all sequenced from one sample in a study of technical replicates of blood from several donors. Profiling relied on immunoSEQ multiplex PCR, and the TCRdb table lists in-frame clones only, not all of them. The sample lists around 69,000 clones, approximately 96% occurring once. The specimen sequenced was T cells isolated from PBMCs. The receptor set was obtained from a human donor in good health.

This rearrangement joins TRBV11-3 to TRBJ2-5; 8 positions match TRBD2. J was trimmed by 5 bases and V by 1 base; bases with no gene match: 3. This CDR3 region has 14 residues. The germline V gene encodes CDR1 SGHNT and CDR2 YENEEA. The CDR3 reads CASSLGASGETQYF. The DNA for the CDR3 is TGTGCCAGCAGCTTAGGAGCTAGCGGGGAGACCCAGTACTTC.

This clone showed up just once. This CDR3 reads CASSLVQGFNEQFF. Here the CDR3 DNA reads TGCGCCAGCAGCTTGGTACAGGGCTTTAATGAGCAGTTCTTC. The J gene is TRBJ2-1, the V gene TRBV5-1; D is perhaps TRBD1 (6 bases). V was clipped by 0 bases and J by 7 bases, with 11 bases between them. Per the germline V gene, CDR1 is SGHRS and CDR2 is YFSETQ. The length of the CDR3 is 14 residues. Combining the CDR3 with reference TRBV5-1 and TRBJ2-1 gives the whole variable domain KAGVTQTPRYLIKTRGQQVTLSCSPISGHRSVSWYQQTPGQGLQFLFEYFSETQRNKGNFPGRFSGRQFSNSRSEMNVSTLELGDSALYLCASSLVQGFNEQFFGPGTRLTVL.

The J gene is TRBJ1-4, the V gene TRBV5-1; the D gene is possibly TRBD1 (6 bases). From germline, CDR1 is SGHRS and CDR2 YFSETQ. V was shortened by 4 bases and J by 0 bases, with 13 bases between the two germline ends. The CDR3 runs to 16 residues. In DNA, the CDR3 is TGCGCCAGCAGCCAACGACAGGTTGCAACTAATGAAAAACTGTTTTTT. It codes for CASSQRQVATNEKLFF.

The rearrangement uses TRBV5-1 and TRBJ1-1, with unresolved D. This CDR3 has 13 residues. CDR1 and CDR2 from the germline V gene are SGHRS and YFSETQ. Trimming removed 1 base at V and 5 bases at J, with 9 bases between. CDR3 nucleotide sequence: TGCGCCAGCAGCTTGAGTGGGGAGACTGAAGCTTTCTTT. It is translated as CASSLSGETEAFF.

The V call is TRBV2, the J call TRBJ1-3; 10 bases map to TRBD1. The CDR3 extends over 14 amino acids. CDR1 is SNHLY and CDR2 is FYNNEI in the germline V gene. V dropped 6 bases and J dropped 14; count of bases not matched to a gene: 13. CDR3 DNA sequence: TGTGCCAGCAGGGATAGACAGGGGGCGGCGGCGCTATATTTT. Residues: CASRDRQGAAALYF.

This clone was picked up one time. This chain links TRBV7-9 with TRBJ2-7, with no clear D. This CDR3 has 12 amino acids. The V gene's germline CDR1 is SEHNR and CDR2 FQNEAQ (reference sequence). The V end was cut by 5 bases, the J end by 3 bases, with 8 bases between. The CDR3 spells CASSDSGYEQYF. As DNA, the CDR3 is TGTGCCAGCAGCGATTCAGGCTACGAGCAGTACTTC.

J is TRBJ2-1 and V is TRBV29-1; D is ambiguous. Between the trimmed V and J ends, which lost 3 bases and 6 bases, there was a span of 6 bases. Germline values: CDR1 SQVTM, CDR2 ANQGSEA. The CDR3 has 11 amino acids. The CDR3 region has the DNA TGCAGCGTTGATTCGGTCAATGAGCAGTTCTTC. Its translation is CSVDSVNEQFF.

This chain links TRBV5-1 with TRBJ1-4; 8 positions agree with TRBD1. This CDR3 contains 14 residues. Germline loops: CDR1 SGHRS, CDR2 YFSETQ. V lost 4 bases, J lost 8 bases, and 7 bases stayed unmatched. The CDR3 protein is CASSPGGAEEKLFF. For the CDR3, the DNA is TGCGCCAGCAGCCCAGGGGGCGCGGAGGAAAAACTGTTTTTT.

This chain uses TRBV7-6 with TRBJ2-2, with a weak D call TRBD2 (5 bases). The CDR3 extends over 16 amino acids. Looked up from germline, CDR1 is SGHVS and CDR2 is FNYEAQ. Trimming left V 0 bases short and J 6 bases short, with 14 bases between. The CDR3 region is CASSLASQAGAGELFF. The CDR3 DNA reads as TGTGCCAGCAGCTTAGCTTCGCAGGCCGGGGCCGGGGAGCTGTTTTTT.

V is TRBV5-4 and J is TRBJ2-3, with D perhaps matching TRBD1 (6 bases). CDR3 size: 15 residues. V was cut by 1 base and J by 0 bases, with 9 bases left in between. Germline V gene sequence: CDR1 SGHNT, CDR2 YYREEE (reference sequence). The CDR3 is CASSLSTGSTDTQYF. The CDR3 DNA reads TGTGCCAGCAGCTTGTCCACAGGGAGCACAGATACGCAGTATTTT.

V gene TRBV19 combines with J gene TRBJ1-5, with 9 nucleotides matching TRBD1. V lost 6 bases and J lost 5; bases outside the gene matches: 17. Germline values: CDR1 LNHDA, CDR2 SQIVND (reference sequence). The CDR3 loop spans 18 amino acids. The CDR3, as DNA: TGTGCCAGTAGAGGGACAGGGCTCCTTCAGAATTCAGATCAGCCCCAGCATTTT. Translating it yields CASRGTGLLQNSDQPQHF. Full variable domain (outside the CDR3, taken from reference TRBV19 and TRBJ1-5): DGGITQSPKYLFRKEGQNVTLSCEQNLNHDAMYWYRQDPGQGLRLIYYSQIVNDFQKGDIAEGYSVSREKKESFPLTVTSAQKNPTAFYLCASRGTGLLQNSDQPQHFGDGTRLSIL.

The V call is TRBV7-2, the J call TRBJ2-5, with D uncertain. V was shortened by 4 bases and J by 2 bases, with 8 bases between the two germline ends. CDR1 is SGHTA and CDR2 is FQGNSA in the germline V gene. The CDR3 runs to 13 residues. CDR3 sequence (DNA): TGTGCCAGCAGCTCCCTCCTACAAGAGACCCAGTACTTC. Translation: CASSSLLQETQYF. Based on the CDR3 plus reference TRBV7-2 and TRBJ2-5, the full variable domain is GAGVSQSPSNKVTEKGKDVELRCDPISGHTALYWYRQSLGQGLEFLIYFQGNSAPDKSGLPSDRFSAERTGGSVSTLTIQRTQQEDSAVYLCASSSLLQETQYFGPGTRLLVL.

The V gene is TRBV11-1, the J gene TRBJ2-5, with 11 positions matching TRBD1. The CDR3 is 14 residues long. Looked up from germline, CDR1 is SGHAT and CDR2 is FQDESV (reference sequence). V dropped 4 bases and J dropped 7; count of bases not matched to a gene: 5. The CDR3 spells CASSSGQGVGTQYF. The CDR3 DNA reads as TGTGCCAGCAGCTCGGGACAGGGGGTTGGGACCCAGTACTTC.

V is TRBV28 and J is TRBJ2-1, with 13 nucleotides matching TRBD2. The CDR3 runs to 16 residues. The V gene's germline CDR1 is MDHEN and CDR2 SYDVKM. V was clipped by 2 bases and J by 4 bases; unmatched bases: 2. CDR3 bases: TGTGCCAGCAGTTTAGCGACTAGCGGGGGGTACAATGAGCAGTTCTTC. This translates into CASSLATSGGYNEQFF.

The chain couples TRBV2 to TRBJ1-2; TRBD1 might be the D (5 bases). The V and J ends lost 8 bases and 5 bases respectively, with 18 bases between them. Germline loops: CDR1 SNHLY, CDR2 FYNNEI. This CDR3 contains 14 residues. As DNA, the CDR3 is TGTGCCAGCTCTTTGGGCAGGGCGCTGTATGGCTACACCTTC. Its protein is CASSLGRALYGYTF.

The rearrangement uses TRBV2 and TRBJ1-4; 10 bases match TRBD1. The CDR3 totals 15 residues. The germline gives CDR1 SNHLY, CDR2 FYNNEI. Unmatched junction bases numbered 5, after V lost 5 bases and J lost 5 bases. In nucleotides, the CDR3 is TGTGCCAGCAGTCCCGCGACAGGGGGCAATGAAAAACTGTTTTTT. Translating it yields CASSPATGGNEKLFF.

The chain has TRBV5-1 and TRBJ2-7; the D is unclear. Trimming cost V 0 bases and J 4 bases, with 8 bases left between them. CDR3 size: 13 residues. CDR1 is SGHRS, CDR2 YFSETQ, per germline. The CDR3 spells CASSLGGMYEQYF. CDR3 DNA sequence: TGCGCCAGCAGCTTGGGAGGTATGTACGAGCAGTACTTC.

This clone appeared once. This chain uses TRBV10-3 with TRBJ1-5; TRBD1 matches 8 bases. V was pared by 7 bases and J by 4 bases, with 6 bases of the junction left unmatched. In germline, CDR1 is ENHRY, CDR2 SYGVKD. The CDR3 contains 14 residues. The CDR3 here is CAIKSTGENQPQHF. The CDR3 nucleotides read TGTGCCATCAAGTCGACAGGGGAGAATCAGCCCCAGCATTTT.

This chain links TRBV6-1 with TRBJ1-1, with no clear D. Germline CDR1 and CDR2: MNHNS and SASEGT. This CDR3 contains 12 residues. The ends were cut back, 7 bases at V and 5 bases at J, with 11 bases in the middle. CDR3 nucleotide sequence: TGTGCCAGCAAGTTGGGCCTAACTGAAGCTTTCTTT. This translates into CASKLGLTEAFF.

The CDR3 DNA reads as TGTGCCAGCAGCTTGGACAGGAACGAAGCTTTCTTT. It yields the protein CASSLDRNEAFF. The V gene is TRBV11-3, the J gene TRBJ1-1, with 7 bases that match TRBD1. CDR1 is SGHNT, CDR2 YENEEA, per germline. V trimming: 3 bases; J trimming: 8 bases; junction bases outside the gene matches: 3. The CDR3 totals 12 residues.